The clone carrying this T cell receptor beta chain was observed at least ten times. Its antigen is not known. RNA transcripts gave rise to amplified TCR beta CDR3 regions. HTBI primers were the set used in a first-round RT-PCR of the TCR CDR3. TCRdb reanalysed the multiplex PCR reads using MiXCR and keeps one entry per CDR3 protein. Among a few hundred thousand distinct CDR3 sequences listed, around 45% were seen once. The sample belongs to a study of T cells in Graves' hyperthyroidism and ophthalmopathy. General observations from the study: Also found in blood were most expanded thyroid clonotypes above 0.001. Separation of ophthalmopathy from stable hyperthyroidism was achieved by a 13 V-J model.

The length of the CDR3 is 13 residues. Trimming pared 5 bases from V and 4 bases from J, leaving 11 bases between. CDR1 is SEHNR and CDR2 is FQNEAQ in the germline V gene (reference sequence). The V gene is TRBV7-9, the J gene TRBJ2-5, with D tentatively TRBD1 (6 bases). Specimen: peripheral blood or thyroid tissue (not recorded which). The clonotype was recovered from a woman younger than 30 with Graves' hyperthyroidism. The CDR3, as DNA: TGTGCCAGCAGCCAGGGGCGGCGAGAGACCCAGTACTTC. Amino acids: CASSQGRRETQYF.